Below, 31 T cell receptor beta chains from the same sample are listed, as sequenced in a study of prognosis after radiotherapy for stage I lung cancer. Two rounds of multiplex PCR amplified TCR beta CDR3 from genomic DNA. The first round of PCR was done with primers that matched each TRBV and TRBJ gene. TCRdb used MiXCR to reprocess the multiplex PCR reads, holding one entry per CDR3 protein. Seen here are around 51,000 distinct CDR3 sequences, roughly 35% observed once, and the top ten hold roughly 10%. Here the sequenced sample was PBMCs, taken before or after stereotactic body radiation therapy (not recorded which). The receptors were sampled from a donor aged 50 or older with non-small cell lung cancer.

This clonotype occurred a few times. A much bigger clone sits one base away, suggesting this may be a read error. V gene TRBV12-3 or TRBV12-4 combines with J gene TRBJ1-2, with a weak D call TRBD1 (6 bases). Deletions cut 5 bases from V and 8 bases from J, with 9 bases between. The CDR3 sequence is 11 residues long. The CDR3 is CASSRGDGYTF. The CDR3 bases are TGTGCCAGCAGTAGGGGGGACGGCTACACCTTC.

This clonotype has ten or more counts. The V and J genes are TRBV30 and TRBJ1-1; tentative D call: TRBD1 (6 bases). Germline assignment: CDR1 GTSNPN and CDR2 SVGIG (reference sequence). V was pared by 4 bases and J by 7 bases, with 10 bases between. The CDR3 has 11 residues. The CDR3 coding sequence is TGTGCCTGGACCGGACAGCGTGAAGCTTTCTTT. It is translated as CAWTGQREAFF.

The rearrangement uses TRBV5-1 and TRBJ2-1; 12 bases are a match to TRBD2. Trimming at V came to 0 bases and at J to 1 base, leaving 8 bases not matched to a gene. The CDR3 contains 19 residues. CDR1 and CDR2 (germline): SGHRS, YFSETQ. The CDR3 region is CASSLELAGGRASYNEQFF. Here the CDR3 DNA reads TGCGCCAGCAGCTTGGAACTAGCGGGAGGACGTGCATCCTACAATGAGCAGTTCTTC. Combining the CDR3 with reference TRBV5-1 and TRBJ2-1 gives the whole variable domain KAGVTQTPRYLIKTRGQQVTLSCSPISGHRSVSWYQQTPGQGLQFLFEYFSETQRNKGNFPGRFSGRQFSNSRSEMNVSTLELGDSALYLCASSLELAGGRASYNEQFFGPGTRLTVL.

As regards this clonotype: A far larger clone lies a single base away; this is likely a read error. CDR3 coding DNA: TGTGCCAGCAGTTACCGGCCGACTAGCGGGGAGTATGGGCAGTACTTC. Protein sequence: CASSYRPTSGEYGQYF. J is TRBJ2-7 and V is TRBV6-2 or TRBV6-3, with 11 bases aligning to TRBD2. J was trimmed by 9 bases and V by 2 bases; bases with no gene match: 12. Germline loops: CDR1 MNHEY, CDR2 SVGEGT. This CDR3 contains 16 residues.

Many counts were recorded for this clonotype. CDR3 bases: TGTGCCAGCAGTTCCCGCCCATTTTTGGGACAGGGGGTGAGAGGCGTCGGCACTGAAGCTTTCTTT. Protein sequence: CASSSRPFLGQGVRGVGTEAFF. This rearrangement joins TRBV12-3 or TRBV12-4 to TRBJ1-1; TRBD1 matches 11 bases. Trimming removed 4 bases from V and 4 bases from J; junction bases left unmatched: 26. The CDR3 length is 22 residues.

A word on this clonotype: One end of the junction fails to match germline, which may point to a read error. The chain carries TRBV30 and TRBJ2-1; tentative D call: TRBD2 (6 bases). CDR1 GTSNPN and CDR2 SVGIG come from the germline V gene (reference sequence). CDR3 length: 13 residues. CDR3 nucleotides: TGTGCCTGGAGCGGGGCAGGGAGGAATGATCAGTTCTTC. It translates to CAWSGAGRNDQFF.

To note about this clonotype: One end of the junction is discordant with germline, which a read error may explain. This rearrangement joins TRBV4-2 to TRBJ2-2, with 13 bases aligning to TRBD2. Per germline, CDR1 LGHNA and CDR2 YNFKEQ. The CDR3 sequence is 16 residues long. CDR3 nucleotide sequence: TGTGCCAGCATCTACGGCCGACTAGCGGGGGGCGGGGAGCCGTTTTTT. Its protein is CASIYGRLAGGGEPFF.

In this sample, this clonotype turned up many times. The chain combines TRBV24-1 with TRBJ2-3; tentative D call: TRBD2 (5 bases). The V end lost 9 bases, the J end lost 2 bases, and 14 bases lay between the germline ends. Looked up from germline, CDR1 is KGHDR and CDR2 is SFDVKD. The CDR3 is 14 amino acids. In DNA, the CDR3 is TGTGCCACCGGAACCTGGAGGAACACAGATACGCAGTATTTT. Translated: CATGTWRNTDTQYF.

This clonotype showed up many times. The chain links TRBV30 to TRBJ2-6; TRBD2 aligns across 7 bases. The V gene end was trimmed by 1 base and the J gene end by 4 bases; junction bases not matched to a gene: 10. Germline V CDR1 and CDR2: GTSNPN, SVGIG (reference sequence). The CDR3 loop spans 17 amino acids. The CDR3 DNA reads as TGTGCCTGGAGTGGGACTAGACTTTCAAGCGGGGCCAACGTCCTGACTTTC. Translating it yields CAWSGTRLSSGANVLTF.

This clonotype showed up many times. The chain has TRBV19 and TRBJ2-7; TRBD1 aligns across 10 bases. Germline CDR1 and CDR2: LNHDA and SQIVND (reference sequence). CDR3 length: 15 amino acids. After removal of 5 bases from V and 1 base from J, the junction contained 5 bases not matched to a gene. CDR3 in amino acids: CASSRPGQGSYEQYF. DNA of the CDR3: TGTGCCAGTAGTCGACCGGGACAGGGGTCCTACGAGCAGTACTTC.

On this clonotype itself: A far bigger clonotype differs at one base, so this is likely a read error. The V call is TRBV7-8, the J call TRBJ1-5; the match to TRBD1 covers 9 bases. This CDR3 has 16 residues. From germline, CDR1 is SGHVS and CDR2 FQNEAQ. The CDR3 protein is CASSPDGQGIRQPPHF. In DNA, the CDR3 is TGTGCCAGCAGCCCCGACGGACAGGGGATTCGTCAGCCCCCGCATTTT.

This clonotype came up many times. V gene TRBV30 combines with J gene TRBJ2-1; unclear D gene. The germline gives CDR1 GTSNPN, CDR2 SVGIG (reference sequence). V was shortened by 8 bases and J by 0 bases, with 8 bases between the two germline ends. This CDR3 spans 12 amino acids. This CDR3 reads CARGDSYNEQFF. The CDR3 DNA reads TGTGCCCGAGGAGACTCCTACAATGAGCAGTTCTTC.

This clonotype has a count of ten or more. This chain uses TRBV6-1 with TRBJ2-7; a weak D match, TRBD1 (5 bases). CDR1 is MNHNS, CDR2 SASEGT, per germline. This CDR3 region has 16 residues. Trimming took 6 bases from V and 2 from J, leaving 20 bases between them. CDR3 sequence (DNA): TGTGCCAGCAGCCCCGTGGGGCATACTACTGCCTACGAGCAGTACTTC. It is translated as CASSPVGHTTAYEQYF.

Comments on this clonotype: Sequence at one end of the junction differs from germline and may be a read error. The chain is built from TRBV6-2 or TRBV6-3 and TRBJ2-6; 9 nucleotides line up with TRBD1. This CDR3 has 16 amino acids. The V gene's germline CDR1 is MNHEY and CDR2 SVGEGT. The CDR3, as DNA: TGTGCCACCACGGGACAGGGTGACTCTGTGGCCAACGTCCTTACTTTC. Translation: CATTGQGDSVANVLTF.

This chain links TRBV27 with TRBJ2-2; 9 bases map to TRBD1. Germline V gene lookup returns CDR1 MNHEY and CDR2 SMNVEV (reference sequence). This CDR3 contains 15 residues. With V trimmed by 7 bases and J by 17 bases, 20 bases remained unmatched. This CDR3 is CASKRTGVGTVDLFF. For the CDR3, the DNA is TGTGCCAGCAAGAGGACAGGGGTTGGGACCGTGGATCTTTTTTTT.

This chain joins TRBV6-1 and TRBJ2-2, with a tentative D call TRBD1 (5 bases). Trimming pared 3 bases from V and 3 bases from J, leaving 5 bases between. This CDR3 comprises 13 residues. The V gene's germline CDR1 is MNHNS and CDR2 SASEGT. CDR3 coding DNA: TGTGCCAGCAGTGACAGGGACACCGGGGAGCTGTTTTTT. Encoded protein: CASSDRDTGELFF.

A note on this clonotype: This clone may be a read error of a much larger clone one base away. The V call is TRBV28, the J call TRBJ2-7; TRBD2 matches 11 bases. This CDR3 has 16 residues. From germline, CDR1 is MDHEN and CDR2 SYDVKM. CDR3 coding DNA: TGTGGCAGCAGCACTAGCGGGGGATCATCCAACTACGAGCAGTACTTC. It encodes CGSSTSGGSSNYEQYF.

In its sample, this clonotype was seen once. A much larger clone lies one base from this, so it may be a read error. The chain couples TRBV28 to TRBJ2-3; 10 bases fit TRBD2. CDR1 MDHEN and CDR2 SYDVKM come from the germline V gene. This CDR3 has 14 residues. CDR3 DNA: TGTGCCAGTTACGTAGCGGGAGGAAGAGATATGCAGTATTTT. Protein sequence: CASYVAGGRDMQYF.

The V gene is TRBV18, the J gene TRBJ2-1; the match to TRBD2 covers 8 bases. The CDR3 is 16 amino acids. CDR1 and CDR2 from the germline V gene are KGHSH and LQKENI. Trimming took 6 bases from V and 7 from J; bases not matched to a gene: 14. CDR3 DNA: TGTGCCAGCTCCCAAACCGGGACTAGGGTTCGAAATGAGCAGTTCTTC. This codes for CASSQTGTRVRNEQFF.

At least ten counts were recorded for this clonotype. The chain uses TRBV11-2 and TRBJ2-1; perhaps TRBD2 as D (7 bases). With 5 bases removed from V and 16 bases from J, the gap between germline ends came to 24 bases. Germline V lookup: CDR1 SGHAT, CDR2 FQNNGV. CDR3 size: 14 residues. The CDR3 DNA follows: TGTGCCAGCAGCCAGAGCCGGGGGGCGACTACGCTTTTCTTC. Its protein is CASSQSRGATTLFF.

This clonotype was observed at least ten times. The chain is built from TRBV5-4 and TRBJ2-3; a possible D gene is TRBD1 (6 bases). V dropped 0 bases and J dropped 2 bases, with 10 bases sitting between them. The CDR3 consists of 15 residues. Germline CDR1 SGHNT, CDR2 YYREEE (reference sequence). In DNA form, the CDR3 reads TGTGCCAGCAGCTTGGGACAGGCTTTCACAGATACGCAGTATTTT. It is translated as CASSLGQAFTDTQYF.

About this clonotype itself: An end of the junction differs from the germline gene, which may be a read error. DNA for the CDR3: TGTGCCAGCAGTTTGGCTAGAGCCGAGAAGTACTTC. It encodes CASSLARAEKYF. The genes are TRBV6-5 and TRBJ2-7; D gene ambiguous. The CDR3 extends over 12 amino acids. Germline CDR1 and CDR2: MNHEY and SVGAGI.

Of note for this clonotype: Likely a read error: the CDR3 ends without its conserved phenylalanine or tryptophan. The DNA is left out, because the CDR3 cannot be placed on it with certainty; the CDR3 is given as TCRdb lists it. V and J are TRBV5-4 and TRBJ2-7; TRBD1, the table's D call, was not compared with the DNA. Germline V gene data show CDR1 as SGHNT and CDR2 as YYREEE (reference sequence). With termini counted, the CDR3 has 16 amino acids. CDR3 sequence reads: CASSLYPGISSVVDGI.

This clonotype was seen repeatedly, ten times or more. The chain carries TRBV15 and TRBJ1-2; 8 nucleotides align to TRBD1. The V gene end was trimmed by 4 bases and the J gene end by 4 bases; junction bases not matched to a gene: 2. CDR1 and CDR2 (germline): LNHNV, YYDKDF (reference sequence). The CDR3 contains 13 residues. The CDR3 DNA sequence: TGTGCCACCAGCATCACAGGGGGCTATGGCTACACCTTC. The encoded protein is CATSITGGYGYTF. Full variable domain (missing parts from reference TRBV15 and TRBJ1-2): DAMVIQNPRYQVTQFGKPVTLSCSQTLNHNVMYWYQQKSSQAPKLLFHYYDKDFNNEADTPDNFQSRRPNTSFCFLDIRSPGLGDTAMYLCATSITGGYGYTFGSGTRLTVV.

This clonotype has at least ten counts. The chain joins TRBV19 to TRBJ1-4; the match to TRBD1 covers 8 bases. V dropped 6 bases and J dropped 8; count of bases not matched to a gene: 5. The CDR3 is 13 residues long. Germline V gene sequence: CDR1 LNHDA, CDR2 SQIVND (reference sequence). The CDR3 nucleotides are TGTGCCAGTAGGTCCTGGACAGGGGAAAAACTGTTTTTT. The encoded protein is CASRSWTGEKLFF.

This clonotype has just one count. A far larger clone is one nucleotide away, so this likely arose from a read error. The chain employs TRBV6-2 or TRBV6-3 and TRBJ2-3; D is tentatively TRBD1 or TRBD2 (5 bases each). Trimming shortened V by 4 bases and J by 1 base, and 12 bases separated the two germline ends. There are 15 residues in the CDR3. The V gene's germline CDR1 is MNHEY and CDR2 SVGEGT. The CDR3 here is CASSSRGQRTDTQYF. DNA for the CDR3: TGTGCCAGCAGTTCCCGGGGCCAGCGCACAGATACGCAGTATTTT.

This clonotype was detected a few times. This chain joins TRBV4-3 and TRBJ2-1, with TRBD1 matching over 9 bases. Germline trimming cut 2 bases from V and 3 bases from J; bases unmatched to any gene: 5. The V gene's germline CDR1 is LGHNA and CDR2 YSLEER. This CDR3 is 16 amino acids long. The CDR3 loop is CASSQTPGQGYNEQFF. Here the CDR3 DNA reads TGCGCCAGCAGCCAAACTCCGGGACAGGGCTACAATGAGCAGTTCTTC.

This clonotype occurred many times. The chain recombines TRBV20-1 with TRBJ2-7, with TRBD1 identical over 7 bases. This CDR3 comprises 14 residues. V gave up 4 bases and J gave up 3 bases; unmatched junction bases: 9. Germline values: CDR1 DFQATT, CDR2 SNEGSKA (reference sequence). The CDR3 DNA is TGCAGTGCTATCCCGGGACAGAGGGTCTACGAGCAGTACTTC. Amino acids: CSAIPGQRVYEQYF.

The chain recombines TRBV7-9 with TRBJ2-7, with D possibly TRBD2 on 6 matching bases. This CDR3 region has 14 residues. Germline CDR1 SEHNR, CDR2 FQNEAQ (reference sequence). The V gene lost 5 bases and the J gene lost 2 bases, with 13 bases spanning the gap. The CDR3 nucleotides are TGTGCCAGCAGCCCCCCCGGAGGGGCCTACGAGCAGTACTTC. It codes for CASSPPGGAYEQYF.

This rearrangement joins TRBV30 to TRBJ1-3; no clear D gene. The CDR3 is made up of 18 amino acids. Germline loops: CDR1 GTSNPN, CDR2 SVGIG (reference sequence). V lost 1 base and J lost 2, with 21 bases in between. The CDR3 bases are TGTGCCTGGAGTGGTCCCACGACAACCAGAGTGGCTGGAAACACCATATATTTT. Protein sequence: CAWSGPTTTRVAGNTIYF.

With respect to this clonotype: This sequence may be a read error, since a much larger clone differs from it by one base. CDR3 sequence reads: CAISEPPWSPYNEQFF. DNA for the CDR3: TGTGCCATCAGTGAGCCCCCGTGGTCGCCCTACAATGAGCAGTTCTTC. The chain combines TRBV10-3 with TRBJ2-1; no clear D. Germline loops: CDR1 ENHRY, CDR2 SYGVKD. The CDR3 loop spans 16 amino acids. Trimming removed 2 bases from V and 2 bases from J, with 13 bases in between.